This T cell receptor beta chain was sequenced during a study of shared clonotypes between healthy human individuals. TCRdb keeps only in-frame clones here, not all; method: immunoSEQ multiplex PCR. The sample lists some 2,100,000 clones, about 93% seen once, with under 2% in the top ten. CD8 cells regarded as naive lacked CD45RO, were positively chosen for CCR7, and omitted terminally differentiated effector memory CD45RA+ cells. The study drew all its donors from Caucasian adults living in Nashville, Tennessee. Study-level findings and limits: A generally larger estimated richness was seen in naive subsets than in memory subsets. Sorted-subset sequencing, rarefaction showed, was incomplete despite large depth. Genetic and exposure-history diversity was limited by the small donor number.

Of note for this clone: What it binds is unknown.

The CDR3 has 16 residues. Trimming pared 1 base from V and 3 bases from J, leaving 16 bases between. CDR1 SEHNR and CDR2 FQNEAQ come from the germline V gene (reference sequence). The sequence was obtained from a man aged 18 to 35 in good health. Some clones in this sample may be carry-over from other donors' samples. This chain connects TRBV7-9 to TRBJ2-7, with D hard to call. The material sequenced was naive CD8+ T cells from PBMCs. The CDR3 region is CASSLGRKPSIYEQYF. In DNA form, the CDR3 reads TGTGCCAGCAGCTTAGGAAGGAAACCGTCGATCTACGAGCAGTACTTC.